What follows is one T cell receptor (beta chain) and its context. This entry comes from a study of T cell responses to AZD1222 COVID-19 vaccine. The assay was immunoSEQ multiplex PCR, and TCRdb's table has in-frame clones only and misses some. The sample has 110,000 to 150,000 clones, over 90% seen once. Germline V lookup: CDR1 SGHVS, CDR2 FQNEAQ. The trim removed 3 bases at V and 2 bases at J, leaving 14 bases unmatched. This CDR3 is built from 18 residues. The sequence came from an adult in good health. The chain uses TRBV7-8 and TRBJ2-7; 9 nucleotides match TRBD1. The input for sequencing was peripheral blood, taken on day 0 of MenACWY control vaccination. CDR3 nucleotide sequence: TGTGCCAGCAGCTTCGACAGTCACGGGGACAGGGTTACCTACGAGCAGTACTTC. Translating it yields CASSFDSHGDRVTYEQYF. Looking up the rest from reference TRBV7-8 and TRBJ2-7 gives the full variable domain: GAGVSQSPRYKVAKRGQDVALRCDPISGHVSLFWYQQALGQGPEFLTYFQNEAQLDKSGLPSDRFFAERPEGSVSTLKIQRTQQEDSAVYLCASSFDSHGDRVTYEQYFGPGTRLTVT.